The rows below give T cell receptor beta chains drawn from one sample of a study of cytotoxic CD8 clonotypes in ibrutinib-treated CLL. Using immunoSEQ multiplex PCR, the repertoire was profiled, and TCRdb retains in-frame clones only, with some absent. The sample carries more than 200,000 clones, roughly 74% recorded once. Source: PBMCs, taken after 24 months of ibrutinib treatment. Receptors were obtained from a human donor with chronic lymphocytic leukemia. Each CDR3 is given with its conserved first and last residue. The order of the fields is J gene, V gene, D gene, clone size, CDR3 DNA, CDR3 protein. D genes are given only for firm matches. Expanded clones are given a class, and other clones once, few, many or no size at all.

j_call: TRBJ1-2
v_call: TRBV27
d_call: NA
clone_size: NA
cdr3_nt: TGTGCCAGCTTGGGCAGGACGGGCTACACCTTC
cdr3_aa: CASLGRTGYTF

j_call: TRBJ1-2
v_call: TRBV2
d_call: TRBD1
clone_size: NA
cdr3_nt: TGTGCCAGCATGGGGGACAGGGAAGAATCCTATGGCTACACCTTC
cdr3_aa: CASMGDREESYGYTF

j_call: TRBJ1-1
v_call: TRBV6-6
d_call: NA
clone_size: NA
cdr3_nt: TGTGCCAGCCGGACGGGACAAAGGACTGAAGCTTTCTTT
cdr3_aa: CASRTGQRTEAFF

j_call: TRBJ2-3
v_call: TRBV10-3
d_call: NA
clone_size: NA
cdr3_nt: TGTGCCATCGGCGACAGTAACACAGATACGCAGTATTTT
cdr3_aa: CAIGDSNTDTQYF

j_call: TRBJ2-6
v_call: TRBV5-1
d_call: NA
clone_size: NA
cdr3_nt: TGCGCCAGCAGCTTTGGGGCCAACGTCCTGACTTTC
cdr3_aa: CASSFGANVLTF

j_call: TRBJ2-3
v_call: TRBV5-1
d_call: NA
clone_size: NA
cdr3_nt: TGCGCCAGCAGCTTGGGCTATAGCACAGATACGCAGTATTTT
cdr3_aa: CASSLGYSTDTQYF

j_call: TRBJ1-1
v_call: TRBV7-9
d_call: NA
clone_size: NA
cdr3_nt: TGTGCCAGCAGCCCCAGCGAAGCTTTCTTT
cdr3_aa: CASSPSEAFF

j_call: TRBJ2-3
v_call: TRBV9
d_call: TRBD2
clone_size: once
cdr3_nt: TGTGCCAGCAGCGTAGAGGGCGGGAGTGCCACAGATACGCAGTATTTT
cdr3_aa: CASSVEGGSATDTQYF

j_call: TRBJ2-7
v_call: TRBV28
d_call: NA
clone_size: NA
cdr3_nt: TGTGCCAGCAGTGGGAGGGAGCAGTACTTC
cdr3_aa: CASSGREQYF

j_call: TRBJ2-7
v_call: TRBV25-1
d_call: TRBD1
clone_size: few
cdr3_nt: TGTGCCAGTGGGACAGCGTACTCCTACGAGCAGTACTTC
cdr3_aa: CASGTAYSYEQYF

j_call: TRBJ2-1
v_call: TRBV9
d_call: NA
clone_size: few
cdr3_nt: TGTGCCAGCAGCGTAGGGGGTTATGAGCAGTTCTTC
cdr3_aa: CASSVGGYEQFF

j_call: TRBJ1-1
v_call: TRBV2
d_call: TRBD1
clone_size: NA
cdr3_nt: TGTGCCAGCAGTGAAGCGCTTTGGGCAGGGGGAGCTTTCTTT
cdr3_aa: CASSEALWAGGAFF

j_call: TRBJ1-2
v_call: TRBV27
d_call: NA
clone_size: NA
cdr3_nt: TGTGCCAGCAGTTTAGACGGAGCTAACTATGGCTACACCTTC
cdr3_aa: CASSLDGANYGYTF

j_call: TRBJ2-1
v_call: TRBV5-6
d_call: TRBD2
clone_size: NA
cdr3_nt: TGTGCCAGCAGCGCGGGGCGGGAGAGCCACAATGAGCAGTTCTTC
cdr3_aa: CASSAGRESHNEQFF

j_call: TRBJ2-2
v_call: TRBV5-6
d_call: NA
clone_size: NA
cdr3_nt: TGTGCCAGCAGTCTCGTGGGAGGGGAGCTGTTTTTT
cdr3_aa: CASSLVGGELFF

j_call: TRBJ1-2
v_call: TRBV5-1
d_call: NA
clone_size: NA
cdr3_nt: TGCGCCAGCAGCCCGGACGGAGGGTACGGAGGCTACACCTTC
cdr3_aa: CASSPDGGYGGYTF

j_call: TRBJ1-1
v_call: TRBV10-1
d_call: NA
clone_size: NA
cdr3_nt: TGCGCCAGCAGTGTTGGGGTGAACACTGAAGCTTTCTTT
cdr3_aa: CASSVGVNTEAFF

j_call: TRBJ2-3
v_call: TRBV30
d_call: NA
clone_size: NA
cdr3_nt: TGTGCCTGGATGGATTGGGGCCAGAGCACAGATACGCAGTATTTT
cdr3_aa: CAWMDWGQSTDTQYF

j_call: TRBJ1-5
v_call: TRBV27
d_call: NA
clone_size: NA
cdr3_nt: TGTGCCAGCAGTTTTTCAGGGGTCCCCCGAAATCAGCCCCAGCATTTT
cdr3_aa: CASSFSGVPRNQPQHF

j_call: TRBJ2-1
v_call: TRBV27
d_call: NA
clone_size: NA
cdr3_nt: TGTGCCAGCAGTTTAGCGGGAACCTACAATGAGCAGTTCTTC
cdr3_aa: CASSLAGTYNEQFF

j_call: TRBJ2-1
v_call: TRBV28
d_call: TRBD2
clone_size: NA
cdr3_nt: TGTGCCAGCAGGCTCGTAGCGGGCTCCTACAATGAGCAGTTCTTC
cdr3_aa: CASRLVAGSYNEQFF

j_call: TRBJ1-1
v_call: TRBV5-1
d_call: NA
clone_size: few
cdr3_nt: TGCGCCAGCAGCTTGGTGGGGGAGGGGACTGAAGCTTTCTTT
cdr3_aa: CASSLVGEGTEAFF

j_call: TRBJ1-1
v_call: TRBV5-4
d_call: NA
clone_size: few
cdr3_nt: TGTGCCAGCAGCTTTTGGGAGAACACTGAAGCTTTCTTT
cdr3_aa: CASSFWENTEAFF

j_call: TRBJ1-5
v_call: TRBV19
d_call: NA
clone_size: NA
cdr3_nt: TGTGCCAGTAGTATATCCCTCTGGGGGTATAGCAATCAGCCCCAGCATTTT
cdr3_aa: CASSISLWGYSNQPQHF

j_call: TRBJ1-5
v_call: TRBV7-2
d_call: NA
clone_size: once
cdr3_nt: TGTGCCAGCAGCCCACGCGGGGGCAATCAGCCCCAGCATTTT
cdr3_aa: CASSPRGGNQPQHF